One and the same sample provided the 23 T cell receptor beta chains below, sequenced in a study of T-cell reconstitution after alpha-beta-depleted transplantation in children. Preparing the TCRbeta library involved the use of unique molecular identifiers. Each CDR3 protein gets one entry after TCRdb re-called the PCR reads with MiXCR. The table records some 490,000 distinct CDR3 sequences, about 12% of them present only once. This sample comprised PBMCs from the stem cell graft donor, obtained from the stem cell graft. The origin of the receptors is a human donor who donated a stem cell graft to a child with combined immunodeficiency.

In nucleotides, the CDR3 is TGTGCCAGCTCAGGAACCAATGAAAAACTGTTTTTT. Amino acids: CASSGTNEKLFF. The chain carries TRBV18 and TRBJ1-4, with D unclear. The CDR3 spans 12 residues. CDR1 and CDR2 from the germline V gene are KGHSH and LQKENI. V was clipped by 5 bases and J by 5 bases, with 6 bases between them.

This clonotype was counted at least ten times. V gene TRBV7-2 combines with J gene TRBJ2-3; 11 bases line up with TRBD2. V trimming: 5 bases; J trimming: 5 bases; junction bases outside the gene matches: 6. The CDR3 spans 15 residues. The germline CDR1 and CDR2 sequences are SGHTA and FQGNSA. The CDR3 spells CASSTLAGGLDTQYF. CDR3 in DNA: TGTGCCAGCAGCACCCTAGCGGGGGGATTAGATACGCAGTATTTT.

V is TRBV18 and J is TRBJ2-5, with D maybe TRBD2 (6 bases). Deletions cut 1 base from V and 4 bases from J, with 10 bases between. This CDR3 spans 14 amino acids. Germline assignment: CDR1 KGHSH and CDR2 LQKENI. CDR3 sequence (DNA): TGTGCCAGCTCACCACGGAGGGAGCGAGAGACCCAGTACTTC. Its translation is CASSPRRERETQYF.

The chain combines TRBV9 with TRBJ1-1; the D is unclear. Germline V CDR1 and CDR2: SGDLS, YYNGEE. The V and J ends lost 3 bases and 0 bases respectively, with 15 bases between them. The CDR3 runs to 16 residues. The CDR3 spells CASSGGEGVMNTEAFF. As DNA, the CDR3 is TGTGCCAGCAGCGGCGGGGAGGGTGTCATGAACACTGAAGCTTTCTTT.

V gene TRBV9 combines with J gene TRBJ2-3; no clear D. The CDR3 covers 11 residues. Germline-derived CDR1 and CDR2 are SGDLS and YYNGEE. V lost 3 bases and J lost 5, with 4 bases in between. The CDR3 nucleotides are TGTGCCAGCAGCGGGCAAGATACGCAGTATTTT. It encodes CASSGQDTQYF.

This clonotype showed up many times. The V gene is TRBV6-1, the J gene TRBJ2-1; D possibly corresponds to TRBD1 (5 bases). Germline V CDR1 and CDR2: MNHNS, SASEGT. The CDR3 extends over 15 amino acids. V dropped 0 bases and J dropped 5 bases, with 11 bases sitting between them. CDR3 bases: TGTGCCAGCAGTGAAGCGGAAGGGGCGAACAATGAGCAGTTCTTC. This codes for CASSEAEGANNEQFF.

With regard to this clonotype: This may come from a read error, since a much larger clone is one base off. V is TRBV28 and J is TRBJ2-1; D may correspond to TRBD1 or TRBD2 (5 bases each). The CDR3 length is 15 residues. Per the germline V gene, CDR1 is MDHEN and CDR2 is SYDVKM. CDR3 in amino acids: CASSPRDGSYNEQIF. Written as DNA, the CDR3 is TGTGCCAGCAGTCCTCGGGACGGCTCCTACAATGAGCAGATCTTC.

In this sample, this clonotype turned up many times. This chain joins TRBV29-1 and TRBJ2-7, with a weak D call TRBD1 (6 bases). Germline V gene data show CDR1 as SQVTM and CDR2 as ANQGSEA. Trimming shortened V by 5 bases and J by 3 bases, and 17 bases separated the two germline ends. The CDR3 extends over 14 amino acids. CDR3 sequence (DNA): TGCAGCGTTCCGGCAGGGGCTGCAGACTACGAGCAGTACTTC. Amino acids: CSVPAGAADYEQYF.

The chain combines TRBV6-1 with TRBJ2-1, with 9 bases matching TRBD1. From germline, CDR1 is MNHNS and CDR2 SASEGT. The V segment lost 6 bases and the J segment 1 base; nucleotides outside the gene matches: 7. The CDR3 is 16 residues long. The DNA of the CDR3 is TGTGCCAGCAGGCCGACAGGGGGGATATCCTACAATGAGCAGTTCTTC. It is translated as CASRPTGGISYNEQFF.

The chain links TRBV3-1 to TRBJ2-1; TRBD2 aligns across 8 bases. The CDR3 length is 17 residues. The junction had 10 bases not matched to a gene; V was cut back by 1 base and J by 5 bases. Germline-derived CDR1 and CDR2 are LGHDT and YNNKEL (reference sequence). The CDR3 here is CASSQGLAGPRDNEQFF. CDR3 DNA: TGTGCCAGCAGCCAAGGGCTAGCGGGCCCTCGCGACAATGAGCAGTTCTTC.

V usage is TRBV7-9 and J usage is TRBJ2-7; 10 nucleotides line up with TRBD2. This CDR3 is 16 amino acids long. Germline V gives CDR1 SEHNR, CDR2 FQNEAQ (reference sequence). J was trimmed by 4 bases and V by 5 bases; bases with no gene match: 11. CDR3 nucleotides: TGTGCCAGCAGCACACACAGCGGGAGGGGTGTTTACGAGCAGTACTTC. Amino acid sequence: CASSTHSGRGVYEQYF.

This clonotype was seen repeatedly, ten times or more. The chain carries TRBV9 and TRBJ2-5, with a weak D call TRBD1 (5 bases). The ends were cut back, 0 bases at V and 2 bases at J, with 14 bases in the middle. Germline values: CDR1 SGDLS, CDR2 YYNGEE. The CDR3 contains 16 residues. CDR3: CASSVAGAGLQETQYF. CDR3 nucleotides: TGTGCCAGCAGCGTAGCTGGGGCAGGGCTTCAAGAGACCCAGTACTTC.

This clonotype was seen many times. The chain joins TRBV9 to TRBJ2-7; a weak D match, TRBD1 (6 bases). The CDR3 is 15 residues long. CDR1 SGDLS and CDR2 YYNGEE come from the germline V gene. Trimming pared 1 base from V and 4 bases from J, leaving 15 bases between. The DNA of the CDR3 is TGTGCCAGCAGCGTATCGGACAGCATCGGGTACGAGCAGTACTTC. Its translation: CASSVSDSIGYEQYF.

CDR3 nucleotides: TGTGCCACCAGCAGAGTTAAATTTTCGACAGGGAAAGAAGAGACCCAGTACTTC. As protein: CATSRVKFSTGKEETQYF. The chain employs TRBV15 and TRBJ2-5; 7 nucleotides agree with TRBD1. CDR1 is LNHNV, CDR2 YYDKDF, per germline (reference sequence). V was pared by 1 base and J by 3 bases, with 14 bases of the junction left unmatched. This CDR3 comprises 18 residues.

This clonotype was counted ten times or more. The chain combines TRBV10-3 with TRBJ2-7; no clear D. The V end lost 2 bases, the J end lost 3 bases, and 8 bases lay between the germline ends. The CDR3 contains 13 residues. Germline V gene data show CDR1 as ENHRY and CDR2 as SYGVKD. The CDR3 loop is CAISELGIYEQYF. CDR3 in DNA: TGTGCCATCAGTGAGCTGGGGATCTACGAGCAGTACTTC.

The chain is built from TRBV20-1 and TRBJ2-5, with 11 bases aligning to TRBD2. Germline V gene sequence: CDR1 DFQATT, CDR2 SNEGSKA (reference sequence). CDR3 length equals 14 residues. J gave up 1 base and V 6 bases, and 4 bases lay outside the gene matches. CDR3 in DNA: TGCAGTGCGTCGACTAGCGGGACCCAAGAGACCCAGTACTTC. This encodes CSASTSGTQETQYF.

The V call is TRBV5-1, the J call TRBJ2-3, with D perhaps matching TRBD1 (6 bases). CDR1 is SGHRS, CDR2 YFSETQ, per germline. The CDR3 totals 16 residues. Trimming took 5 bases from V and 3 from J, leaving 19 bases between them. CDR3 DNA: TGCGCCAGCAGTATAAGAGGGGGACAAGGAACAGATACGCAGTATTTT. Translating gives CASSIRGGQGTDTQYF.

This clonotype was recorded at least ten times. J is TRBJ1-1 and V is TRBV9; D unresolved. CDR1 and CDR2 from the germline V gene are SGDLS and YYNGEE. Trimming removed 0 bases from V and 3 bases from J, with 9 bases in between. This CDR3 is built from 14 residues. CDR3: CASSVGPGDTEAFF. In DNA, the CDR3 is TGTGCCAGCAGCGTAGGCCCAGGAGACACTGAAGCTTTCTTT.

The chain employs TRBV7-2 and TRBJ2-2; 8 bases line up with TRBD2. The V and J ends lost 1 base and 1 base, in that order; junction bases with no gene match: 14. The CDR3 consists of 20 residues. Germline V gene data show CDR1 as SGHTA and CDR2 as FQGNSA. In DNA form, the CDR3 reads TGTGCCAGCAGCTTAGTGCCCGCTACCTTTGCGGGGGGGAACACCGGGGAGCTGTTTTTT. Its protein product is CASSLVPATFAGGNTGELFF.

The table lists this clonotype with a few counts. V gene TRBV6-2 or TRBV6-3 combines with J gene TRBJ2-1; D is ambiguous. Germline CDR1 reads MNHEY; CDR2 reads SVGEGT. This CDR3 is 15 amino acids long. Trimming pared 2 bases from V and 4 bases from J, leaving 12 bases between. The CDR3 DNA reads as TGTGCCAGCAGTTACAAGGACCCCTATTACAATGAGCAGTTCTTC. Protein: CASSYKDPYYNEQFF.

This clonotype was seen many times. The chain recombines TRBV20-1 with TRBJ2-5, with TRBD2 matching over 14 bases. The germline V gene has CDR1 DFQATT and CDR2 SNEGSKA (reference sequence). The CDR3 sequence is 17 residues long. V lost 0 bases to trimming and J lost 4 bases; unmatched junction nucleotides: 7. In DNA form, the CDR3 reads TGCAGTGCTAGAGAGACTAGCGGGGGGGCCAGGAGAGAGACCCAGTACTTC. Protein sequence: CSARETSGGARRETQYF.

This clonotype was counted many times. The chain has TRBV20-1 and TRBJ1-1; D possibly corresponds to TRBD1 (5 bases). The CDR3 totals 14 residues. The germline V gene encodes CDR1 DFQATT and CDR2 SNEGSKA (reference sequence). Trimming cost V 3 bases and J 0 bases, with 11 bases left between them. The CDR3 reads CSASGDSMNTEAFF. CDR3 coding DNA: TGCAGTGCTAGTGGAGACAGTATGAACACTGAAGCTTTCTTT.

The J gene is TRBJ1-5, the V gene TRBV18, with no clear D. V lost 3 bases, J lost 5 bases, and 8 bases lay in between. Germline V gene data show CDR1 as KGHSH and CDR2 as LQKENI. This CDR3 is built from 13 residues. The CDR3 bases are TGTGCCAGCTCACCTACGGAAGATCAGCCCCAGCATTTT. As protein: CASSPTEDQPQHF.